Presented here are 27 T cell receptor beta chains from one specimen sequenced in a study of T cell repertoires in cytomegalovirus infection. MiXCR, applied by TCRdb to the reads, yields one record per CDR3 protein. The data show fewer than 550,000 distinct CDR3 sequences, 11% seen once. Sequences were obtained from PBMCs. The receptors here all came from a human donor in good health (CMV status not recorded). Some clones in this sample may be carry-over from other donors' samples.

The V gene is TRBV20-1, the J gene TRBJ1-1, with 7 bases matching TRBD1. The CDR3 is 16 amino acids. CDR1 DFQATT and CDR2 SNEGSKA come from the germline V gene (reference sequence). Trimming removed 3 bases from V and 1 base from J; junction bases left unmatched: 11. CDR3 sequence: CSASLIGQAKNTEAFF. The CDR3, as DNA: TGCAGTGCTAGCTTGATTGGACAGGCGAAGAACACTGAAGCTTTCTTT.

This chain uses TRBV4-1 with TRBJ2-1; 10 positions agree with TRBD2. The CDR3 covers 17 residues. V dropped 2 bases and J dropped 2; count of bases not matched to a gene: 6. CDR1 is MGHRA, CDR2 YSYEKL, per germline. The CDR3 loop is CASSQMAGLATYNEQFF. CDR3 nucleotides: TGCGCCAGCAGCCAAATGGCGGGACTAGCGACCTACAATGAGCAGTTCTTC.

The rearrangement joins TRBV7-9 to TRBJ2-5; 14 bases match TRBD2. The CDR3 consists of 16 residues. V lost 4 bases and J lost 6; bases outside the gene matches: 7. Per the germline V gene, CDR1 is SEHNR and CDR2 is FQNEAQ (reference sequence). This CDR3 is CASSSFGTSGGKTQYF. The CDR3, as DNA: TGTGCCAGCAGCTCCTTCGGGACTAGCGGGGGAAAGACCCAGTACTTC.

This clonotype appeared a few times. The J gene is TRBJ1-5, the V gene TRBV19; the match to TRBD1 covers 7 bases. Per germline, CDR1 LNHDA and CDR2 SQIVND (reference sequence). The junction had 11 bases not matched to a gene; V was cut back by 6 bases and J by 3 bases. The CDR3 loop spans 16 amino acids. In nucleotides, the CDR3 is TGTGCCAGTAGCCCCCAGGGGGGAGTGGACAATCAGCCCCAGCATTTT. Translation: CASSPQGGVDNQPQHF.

This clonotype showed up many times. The chain is built from TRBV7-3 and TRBJ2-2; 8 positions agree with TRBD2. V lost 7 bases, J lost 0 bases, and 4 bases stayed unmatched. This CDR3 has 15 residues. Looked up from germline, CDR1 is SGHTA and CDR2 is FQGTGA. CDR3 sequence: CASNELAANTGELFF. As DNA, the CDR3 is TGTGCCAGCAACGAACTAGCGGCGAACACCGGGGAGCTGTTTTTT.

This clonotype was found many times. CDR3 sequence reads: CASSPGRGVYNEQFF. CDR3 sequence (DNA): TGTGCCAGCAGCCCGGGACGGGGAGTTTACAATGAGCAGTTCTTC. The chain uses TRBV7-9 and TRBJ2-1; D possibly uses TRBD1 or TRBD2 (5 bases each). This CDR3 contains 15 residues. CDR1 SEHNR and CDR2 FQNEAQ come from the germline V gene (reference sequence). Trimming left V 5 bases short and J 4 bases short, with 15 bases between. The full variable domain, its missing parts supplied by reference TRBV7-9 and TRBJ2-1, is DTGVSQNPRHKITKRGQNVTFRCDPISEHNRLYWYRQTLGQGPEFLTYFQNEAQLEKSRLLSDRFSAERPKGSFSTLEIQRTEQGDSAMYLCASSPGRGVYNEQFFGPGTRLTVL.

This clonotype was recorded a few times. This rearrangement joins TRBV29-1 to TRBJ2-1; D call uncertain. This CDR3 has 11 amino acids. The V end was cut by 2 bases, the J end by 10 bases, with 9 bases between. The germline gives CDR1 SQVTM, CDR2 ANQGSEA. CDR3 protein: CSVENGYEQFF. DNA of the CDR3: TGCAGCGTTGAAAACGGGTACGAGCAGTTCTTC.

This clonotype was counted ten times or more. This sequence joins TRBV7-9 and TRBJ2-7; tentatively, D is TRBD2 (5 bases). The germline gives CDR1 SEHNR, CDR2 FQNEAQ (reference sequence). This CDR3 contains 12 residues. V was clipped by 5 bases and J by 6 bases, with 11 bases between them. The CDR3, as DNA: TGTGCCAGCAGCCCCACCGGAGGCGAGCAGTACTTC. Its translation: CASSPTGGEQYF.

This clonotype was detected many times. This chain connects TRBV11-2 to TRBJ2-7; 9 positions match TRBD1. The CDR3 has 15 amino acids. Germline CDR1 and CDR2: SGHAT and FQNNGV. V lost 3 bases, J lost 5 bases, and 8 bases stayed unmatched. The CDR3 coding sequence is TGTGCCAGCAGCTTGTACAGGGGGCGGGGTGACGAGCAGTACTTC. Residues: CASSLYRGRGDEQYF.

At least ten counts were recorded for this clonotype. DNA of the CDR3: TGTGCCATCGGGACAGGCCGTAATGAAAAACTGTTTTTT. The encoded protein is CAIGTGRNEKLFF. The V call is TRBV10-3, the J call TRBJ1-4; TRBD1 aligns across 8 bases. This CDR3 region has 13 residues. V dropped 8 bases and J dropped 4; count of bases not matched to a gene: 3. Germline V gene data show CDR1 as ENHRY and CDR2 as SYGVKD.

This clonotype was detected many times. The V gene is TRBV12-3 or TRBV12-4, the J gene TRBJ1-5, with a tentative D call TRBD1 (5 bases). There are 17 residues in the CDR3. Trimming shortened V by 5 bases and J by 0 bases, and 17 bases separated the two germline ends. The CDR3 bases are TGTGCCAGCAGTCGAAGCCGGGACCCATATAGCAATCAGCCCCAGCATTTT. This gives the protein CASSRSRDPYSNQPQHF.

In this sample, this clonotype turned up a few times. CDR3 sequence reads: CASSLTGWSQPQHF. CDR3 bases: TGTGCCAGCAGCCTGACGGGATGGAGTCAGCCCCAGCATTTT. The chain links TRBV27 to TRBJ1-5; D gene unclear. V lost 6 bases, J lost 6 bases, and 15 bases lay in between. Germline CDR1 is MNHEY and CDR2 is SMNVEV (reference sequence). This CDR3 comprises 14 residues.

The rearrangement uses TRBV7-8 and TRBJ2-7; TRBD2 aligns across 8 bases. This CDR3 is 15 amino acids long. Germline assignment: CDR1 SGHVS and CDR2 FQNEAQ. J lost 6 bases, V lost 5 bases, and 12 bases had no gene match. CDR3 bases: TGTGCCAGCAGCCCAGAGGGACTAGGGAGTTCCGAGCAGTACTTC. Translating it yields CASSPEGLGSSEQYF.

This clonotype was seen a handful of times. This sequence joins TRBV30 and TRBJ2-3; 9 bases agree with TRBD2. CDR1 and CDR2 (germline): GTSNPN, SVGIG (reference sequence). The CDR3 is made up of 14 amino acids. V shed 3 bases, J shed 4 bases, and the junction held 5 bases outside the gene matches. The DNA for the CDR3 is TGTGCCTGGAGGGTAGCGGGAGCCCCAGATACGCAGTATTTT. It specifies CAWRVAGAPDTQYF.

This clonotype was counted only a few times. This chain uses TRBV19 with TRBJ2-1; a possible D gene is TRBD1 (6 bases). Germline V gene lookup returns CDR1 LNHDA and CDR2 SQIVND (reference sequence). This CDR3 has 12 amino acids. Trimming removed 4 bases at V and 8 bases at J, with 9 bases between. CDR3 region: CASSTGVDEQFF. The CDR3 nucleotides read TGTGCCAGTAGTACAGGGGTGGATGAGCAGTTCTTC.

This clonotype was detected only a few times. V is TRBV20-1 and J is TRBJ2-2; 10 bases are shared with TRBD1. V lost 6 bases and J lost 2; bases outside the gene matches: 6. The CDR3 totals 15 residues. CDR1 and CDR2 from the germline V gene are DFQATT and SNEGSKA (reference sequence). CDR3 in amino acids: CSAPGQGLNTGELFF. Here the CDR3 DNA reads TGCAGTGCCCCGGGACAGGGGCTAAACACCGGGGAGCTGTTTTTT.

This clonotype was seen at least ten times. The V call is TRBV27, the J call TRBJ2-3, with TRBD2 matching over 9 bases. Per germline, CDR1 MNHEY and CDR2 SMNVEV (reference sequence). CDR3 length: 14 amino acids. V trimming: 7 bases; J trimming: 3 bases; junction bases outside the gene matches: 5. CDR3 bases: TGTGCCAGCACTTTTCTAGCGGGGACAGATACGCAGTATTTT. This sequence encodes CASTFLAGTDTQYF.

The genes are TRBV9 and TRBJ2-5, with a weak D call TRBD2 (6 bases). Germline-derived CDR1 and CDR2 are SGDLS and YYNGEE. V lost 0 bases, J lost 5 bases, and 17 bases lay in between. The CDR3 spans 16 residues. CDR3 in amino acids: CASSVGALEGTETQYF. The CDR3 bases are TGTGCCAGCAGCGTAGGTGCCTTGGAGGGGACGGAGACCCAGTACTTC. The variable domain in full, completed from reference TRBV9 and TRBJ2-5, reads DSGVTQTPKHLITATGQRVTLRCSPRSGDLSVYWYQQSLDQGLQFLIQYYNGEERAKGNILERFSAQQFPDLHSELNLSSLELGDSALYFCASSVGALEGTETQYFGPGTRLLVL.

The chain links TRBV20-1 to TRBJ2-5; 9 nucleotides agree with TRBD2. The germline gives CDR1 DFQATT, CDR2 SNEGSKA (reference sequence). This CDR3 has 15 residues. Trimming cost V 3 bases and J 5 bases; bases outside gene matches: 10. CDR3 sequence: CSASEAGTSTETQYF. CDR3 DNA: TGCAGTGCTAGTGAAGCCGGGACTAGCACCGAGACCCAGTACTTC.

This rearrangement joins TRBV19 to TRBJ1-6, with 7 nucleotides matching TRBD1. This CDR3 is built from 15 residues. Germline CDR1 is LNHDA and CDR2 is SQIVND (reference sequence). Trimming took 3 bases from V and 7 from J; bases not matched to a gene: 6. The DNA of the CDR3 is TGTGCCAGTAGTATCGGCAGGGGACAGAATTCACCCCTCCACTTT. It is translated as CASSIGRGQNSPLHF.

This clonotype has at least ten counts. The rearrangement uses TRBV2 and TRBJ2-7, with TRBD2 as a possible D gene (6 bases). This CDR3 is built from 14 residues. V lost 5 bases, J lost 7 bases, and 18 bases lay in between. Germline CDR1 and CDR2: SNHLY and FYNNEI. The CDR3 protein is CASSQTSSGWEQYF. CDR3 bases: TGTGCCAGCAGTCAGACTAGTTCTGGTTGGGAGCAGTACTTC.

This clonotype showed up just a few times. V gene TRBV20-1 combines with J gene TRBJ1-1; D call uncertain. CDR1 is DFQATT and CDR2 is SNEGSKA in the germline V gene (reference sequence). The CDR3 runs to 13 residues. V was clipped by 3 bases and J by 2 bases, with 10 bases between them. Here the CDR3 DNA reads TGCAGTGCTAGCCCCACACCTAACACTGAAGCTTTCTTT. Its protein product is CSASPTPNTEAFF.

The chain employs TRBV15 and TRBJ1-1; 7 positions match TRBD1. CDR3 size: 18 residues. Germline CDR1 reads LNHNV; CDR2 reads YYDKDF (reference sequence). Trimming took 0 bases from V and 0 from J; bases not matched to a gene: 10. CDR3 bases: TGTGCCACCAGCAGAGATTTTCTCCTACAGGGGATGAACACTGAAGCTTTCTTT. This codes for CATSRDFLLQGMNTEAFF.

This clonotype was counted ten times or more. The rearrangement joins TRBV29-1 to TRBJ2-4; tentatively, D is TRBD2 (5 bases). V was cut by 7 bases and J by 11 bases, with 27 bases left in between. The CDR3 is 15 residues long. From germline, CDR1 is SQVTM and CDR2 ANQGSEA. The CDR3 region has the DNA TGCAGCGCCCGAAGCCCGGGAACTAAGGGTTCCTTTCAGTACTTC. It encodes CSARSPGTKGSFQYF.

This clonotype occurred many times. This chain joins TRBV6-7 and TRBJ2-3; a weak D match, TRBD1 (5 bases). TRBV6-7 is known as an ORF, though its function is uncertain. Deletions cut 2 bases from V and 3 bases from J, with 18 bases between. This CDR3 has 17 residues. CDR3 region: CASSYRIGAQGTDTQYF. CDR3 in DNA: TGTGCCAGCAGTTACCGTATAGGGGCGCAAGGGACAGATACGCAGTATTTT.

This clonotype was seen a handful of times. The V call is TRBV28, the J call TRBJ2-3; 8 bases line up with TRBD2. After removal of 5 bases from V and 6 bases from J, the junction contained 7 bases not matched to a gene. Per the germline V gene, CDR1 is MDHEN and CDR2 is SYDVKM. The CDR3 is 14 residues long. CDR3: CASSRQRERDTQYF. CDR3 DNA sequence: TGTGCCAGCAGTCGACAGCGGGAGAGGGATACGCAGTATTTT. Together with reference TRBV28 and TRBJ2-3, the CDR3 gives the full variable domain: DVKVTQSSRYLVKRTGEKVFLECVQDMDHENMFWYRQDPGLGLRLIYFSYDVKMKEKGDIPEGYSVSREKKERFSLILESASTNQTSMYLCASSRQRERDTQYFGPGTRLTVL.

The J gene is TRBJ2-5, the V gene TRBV5-1; D is uncertain. Germline CDR1 and CDR2: SGHRS and YFSETQ. This CDR3 is 14 amino acids long. Trimming pared 4 bases from V and 3 bases from J, leaving 13 bases between. CDR3 coding DNA: TGCGCCAGCAGCCACGGTGGCCAGAAAGAGACCCAGTACTTC. It is translated as CASSHGGQKETQYF.